The 32 T cell receptor beta chains reported below all come from one sample, sequenced in a study of cytomegalovirus exposure and HLA in healthy donors. Researchers ran the PCR with 60 Vbeta and 13 Jbeta primers. Here immunoSEQ multiplex PCR was the method, and the copy in TCRdb shows in-frame clones only, minus some. The sample contains over 50,000 clones, 70% to 85% of which appear only once. Sequenced: PBMCs. These receptors were obtained from a man in his forties or fifties in good health and CMV-seronegative.

The CDR3 reads CASSSDRVYNEQYF. CDR3 in DNA: TGTGCCAGCAGCTCAGACAGGGTGTACAACGAGCAGTACTTC. The gene calls are TRBV5-5 and TRBJ2-7; TRBD1 matches at 7 bases. This CDR3 is 14 amino acids long. CDR1 SGHKS and CDR2 YYEKEE come from the germline V gene (reference sequence). The J segment lost 5 bases and the V segment lost 3 bases, leaving 8 bases of the junction unmatched.

Comment on this clone: Additional DNA sequences in this sample encode the identical CDR3. The chain has TRBV4-3 and TRBJ2-6, with D possibly being TRBD1 (5 bases). From germline, CDR1 is LGHNA and CDR2 YSLEER. This CDR3 spans 19 amino acids. Trimming removed 0 bases from V and 0 bases from J, with 15 bases in between. CDR3 amino acids: CASSQEAQGLYSGANVLTF. CDR3 nucleotide sequence: TGCGCCAGCAGCCAAGAGGCCCAGGGTCTATACTCTGGGGCCAACGTCCTGACTTTC.

The chain links TRBV27 to TRBJ2-6, with a possible D match to TRBD1 (6 bases). V lost 2 bases and J lost 0, with 8 bases in between. This CDR3 contains 16 residues. Germline loops: CDR1 MNHEY, CDR2 SMNVEV (reference sequence). CDR3 sequence: CASSLTRGSGANVLTF. The CDR3 DNA reads TGTGCCAGCAGTTTAACCAGGGGCTCTGGGGCCAACGTCCTGACTTTC.

This clone was counted a few times. The chain recombines TRBV5-6 with TRBJ2-7; 10 positions agree with TRBD1. The V segment lost 5 bases and the J segment 5 bases; nucleotides outside the gene matches: 4. In germline, CDR1 is SGHDT, CDR2 YYEEEE. The CDR3 is 13 amino acids. The CDR3 reads CASSRDRGNEQYF. Here the CDR3 DNA reads TGTGCCAGCAGTCGGGACAGGGGCAACGAGCAGTACTTC.

The gene calls are TRBV10-1 and TRBJ2-2; no clear D. The germline V gene has CDR1 WNHNN and CDR2 SYGVQD (reference sequence). This CDR3 is built from 13 residues. V lost 5 bases to trimming and J lost 2 bases, with 6 bases between them. This CDR3 reads CASSPHNTGELFF. The CDR3 DNA reads as TGCGCCAGCAGTCCCCATAACACCGGGGAGCTGTTTTTT.

The chain links TRBV5-1 to TRBJ2-3, with 7 bases aligning to TRBD2. J was trimmed by 1 base and V by 2 bases; bases with no gene match: 7. CDR1 is SGHRS, CDR2 YFSETQ, per germline. CDR3 length: 16 residues. DNA for the CDR3: TGCGCCAGCAGCTTTCCTAGCGGTTTGGGCACAGATACGCAGTATTTT. It is translated as CASSFPSGLGTDTQYF.

The chain joins TRBV27 to TRBJ1-5; no reliable D call. V was cut by 3 bases and J by 0 bases, with 9 bases left in between. Germline V gene lookup returns CDR1 MNHEY and CDR2 SMNVEV (reference sequence). The CDR3 is 15 amino acids. The CDR3: CASSLTRFSNQPQHF. CDR3 bases: TGTGCCAGCAGTTTGACACGGTTTAGCAATCAGCCCCAGCATTTT.

J is TRBJ2-2 and V is TRBV2; 8 bases map to TRBD2. This CDR3 spans 14 amino acids. Per the germline V gene, CDR1 is SNHLY and CDR2 is FYNNEI. The V and J ends lost 7 bases and 1 base, in that order; junction bases with no gene match: 2. CDR3 protein: CASTGTRNTGELFF. DNA for the CDR3: TGTGCCAGCACCGGGACTAGGAACACCGGGGAGCTGTTTTTT.

This chain uses TRBV6-1 with TRBJ1-5; 7 bases align to TRBD1. Germline values: CDR1 MNHNS, CDR2 SASEGT. The CDR3 has 15 residues. Trimming removed 5 bases from V and 2 bases from J; junction bases left unmatched: 6. The CDR3 DNA follows: TGTGCCAGCAGTAGACAGGGATACGGCAATCAGCCCCAGCATTTT. Amino acid sequence: CASSRQGYGNQPQHF.

A few counts support this clone. The chain uses TRBV6-6 and TRBJ1-2; a weak D match, TRBD1 (6 bases). Germline V lookup: CDR1 MNHNY, CDR2 SVGAGI (reference sequence). V gave up 2 bases and J gave up 5 bases, with 18 bases separating them. This CDR3 comprises 16 residues. Written as DNA, the CDR3 is TGTGCCAGCAGTTACCAGAGGACAGACATGGCTTATGGCTACACCTTC. This translates into CASSYQRTDMAYGYTF.

This chain uses TRBV2 with TRBJ2-7, with D unclear. With 2 bases removed from V and 3 bases from J, the gap between germline ends came to 5 bases. Per germline, CDR1 SNHLY and CDR2 FYNNEI. This CDR3 has 12 residues. The CDR3 nucleotides read TGTGCCAGCAGTGAACGAGGCTACGAGCAGTACTTC. Residues: CASSERGYEQYF.

This chain joins TRBV19 and TRBJ1-1, with 7 bases that match TRBD1. This CDR3 comprises 14 residues. The V gene end was trimmed by 6 bases and the J gene end by 1 base; junction bases not matched to a gene: 5. The germline V gene encodes CDR1 LNHDA and CDR2 SQIVND (reference sequence). The CDR3 region is CASRRQGTNTEAFF. The DNA for the CDR3 is TGTGCCAGTAGAAGACAGGGAACGAACACTGAAGCTTTCTTT.

The V and J genes are TRBV7-8 and TRBJ1-2, with D hard to call. CDR1 and CDR2 from the germline V gene are SGHVS and FQNEAQ. The germline V and J ends were trimmed by 1 base and 3 bases, with 9 bases remaining between them. This CDR3 spans 14 amino acids. The CDR3 DNA is TGTGCCAGCAGCTTAGGGAGTTGGGACTATGGCTACACCTTC. Translated, it gives CASSLGSWDYGYTF. The complete variable domain, with remaining parts taken from reference TRBV7-8 and TRBJ1-2, reads GAGVSQSPRYKVAKRGQDVALRCDPISGHVSLFWYQQALGQGPEFLTYFQNEAQLDKSGLPSDRFFAERPEGSVSTLKIQRTQQEDSAVYLCASSLGSWDYGYTFGSGTRLTVV.

The chain has TRBV6-1 and TRBJ2-3; weak D call: TRBD1 (5 bases). V was pared by 4 bases and J by 0 bases, with 11 bases between. The CDR3 runs 15 residues. Germline loops: CDR1 MNHNS, CDR2 SASEGT. CDR3 residues: CASSALGLSTDTQYF. The CDR3 nucleotides are TGTGCCAGCAGTGCCTTGGGGCTTAGCACAGATACGCAGTATTTT.

The chain is built from TRBV9 and TRBJ2-3, with 8 bases matching TRBD1. There are 16 residues in the CDR3. Germline CDR1 reads SGDLS; CDR2 reads YYNGEE. V shed 1 base and J 2 bases; nucleotides not matched to a gene: 6. CDR3 coding DNA: TGTGCCAGCAGCGTAAAGGACAGGGTAGCCACAGATACGCAGTATTTT. Protein sequence: CASSVKDRVATDTQYF.

The V call is TRBV4-1, the J call TRBJ2-2; 7 positions agree with TRBD2. The CDR3 has 17 residues. Germline loops: CDR1 MGHRA, CDR2 YSYEKL. V was pared by 2 bases and J by 4 bases, with 10 bases of the junction left unmatched. The CDR3 bases are TGCGCCAGCAGCCAACAGAGCGGGACCGGAGGCACCGGGGAGCTGTTTTTT. Encoded protein: CASSQQSGTGGTGELFF.

The genes are TRBV5-1 and TRBJ2-3; TRBD2 aligns across 9 bases. The CDR3 loop spans 16 amino acids. The germline V gene has CDR1 SGHRS and CDR2 YFSETQ. The junction had 8 bases not matched to a gene; V was cut back by 4 bases and J by 2 bases. The CDR3 DNA reads TGCGCCAGCAGCGATTTAGCGGGGGCTATCACAGATACGCAGTATTTT. It codes for CASSDLAGAITDTQYF. Full variable domain (outside the CDR3, taken from reference TRBV5-1 and TRBJ2-3): KAGVTQTPRYLIKTRGQQVTLSCSPISGHRSVSWYQQTPGQGLQFLFEYFSETQRNKGNFPGRFSGRQFSNSRSEMNVSTLELGDSALYLCASSDLAGAITDTQYFGPGTRLTVL.

The V and J genes are TRBV7-2 and TRBJ1-1, with TRBD1 identical over 8 bases. Germline V gives CDR1 SGHTA, CDR2 FQGNSA. With 5 bases clipped from V and 3 bases from J, the junction kept 8 bases outside the gene matches. The CDR3 runs to 15 residues. CDR3 DNA sequence: TGTGCCAGCAGCCCGGACAGGGTAAGGGACACTGAAGCTTTCTTT. The encoded protein is CASSPDRVRDTEAFF.

This chain connects TRBV6-5 to TRBJ1-4; maybe TRBD1 (5 bases). Trimming removed 0 bases at V and 6 bases at J, with 14 bases between. This CDR3 comprises 16 residues. Germline CDR1 is MNHEY and CDR2 is SVGAGI. CDR3 in amino acids: CASSYSPRVGDEKLFF. The DNA for the CDR3 is TGTGCCAGCAGTTACTCCCCCAGGGTTGGAGATGAAAAACTGTTTTTT.

In this sample, this clone turned up once. This chain links TRBV13 with TRBJ1-4; D may be TRBD1 (6 bases). CDR1 and CDR2 from the germline V gene are PRHDT and FYEKMQ (reference sequence). The CDR3 length is 15 residues. V was trimmed by 3 bases and J by 3 bases, leaving 11 bases between them. The chain's CDR3 is CASSLRGGPNEKLFF. The DNA of the CDR3 is TGTGCCAGCAGCTTGAGGGGGGGACCTAATGAAAAACTGTTTTTT. Filled out from reference TRBV13 and TRBJ1-4, the complete variable domain reads AAGVIQSPRHLIKEKRETATLKCYPIPRHDTVYWYQQGPGQDPQFLISFYEKMQSDKGSIPDRFSAQQFSDYHSELNMSSLELGDSALYFCASSLRGGPNEKLFFGSGTQLSVL.

The chain has TRBV5-1 and TRBJ1-1; D remains unclear. Germline V CDR1 and CDR2: SGHRS, YFSETQ. With 0 bases removed from V and 5 bases from J, the gap between germline ends came to 11 bases. CDR3 length equals 14 residues. DNA of the CDR3: TGCGCCAGCAGCTTGGATGTCTCGGGTACTGAAGCTTTCTTT. Its protein product is CASSLDVSGTEAFF.

The gene calls are TRBV28 and TRBJ2-3, with D unresolved. The V end lost 6 bases, the J end lost 0 bases, and 16 bases lay between the germline ends. Germline V gene lookup returns CDR1 MDHEN and CDR2 SYDVKM. CDR3 length equals 16 residues. CDR3 protein: CASSPLEVSSTDTQYF. The DNA of the CDR3 is TGTGCCAGCAGCCCCCTTGAGGTGTCTAGCACAGATACGCAGTATTTT.

In DNA, the CDR3 is TGTGCCAGCAGGCGGGGGACCTATAATTCACCCCTCCACTTT. Translated: CASRRGTYNSPLHF. This rearrangement joins TRBV28 to TRBJ1-6; possible D gene TRBD1, 5 bases. In germline, CDR1 is MDHEN, CDR2 SYDVKM. This CDR3 is built from 14 residues. Trimming stripped 6 bases from V and 2 bases from J, with 8 bases between. The full variable domain, rest sourced from reference TRBV28 and TRBJ1-6, is DVKVTQSSRYLVKRTGEKVFLECVQDMDHENMFWYRQDPGLGLRLIYFSYDVKMKEKGDIPEGYSVSREKKERFSLILESASTNQTSMYLCASRRGTYNSPLHFGNGTRLTVT.

This clone was seen only once. The chain uses TRBV2 and TRBJ2-2, with 14 bases matching TRBD2. There are 20 residues in the CDR3. Germline loops: CDR1 SNHLY, CDR2 FYNNEI. J lost 2 bases, V lost 2 bases, and 10 bases had no gene match. CDR3 coding DNA: TGTGCCAGCAGTGAACGGGGGGGACTAGCGGGGGCCTTTAACACCGGGGAGCTGTTTTTT. Protein sequence: CASSERGGLAGAFNTGELFF.

The chain is built from TRBV6-5 and TRBJ1-2; tentatively, D is TRBD1 (5 bases). Germline V gives CDR1 MNHEY, CDR2 SVGAGI. The V end lost 6 bases, the J end lost 8 bases, and 16 bases lay between the germline ends. The CDR3 has 13 residues. CDR3 nucleotide sequence: TGTGCCAGCAGACAAACTCAGGGCCGCGGCTACACCTTC. Residues: CASRQTQGRGYTF.

The rearrangement joins TRBV6-5 to TRBJ2-2, with TRBD2 matching over 7 bases. V was clipped by 3 bases and J by 5 bases; unmatched bases: 9. Germline-derived CDR1 and CDR2 are MNHEY and SVGAGI. The CDR3 totals 16 residues. This CDR3 is CASSYSGTKDTGELFF. CDR3 coding DNA: TGTGCCAGCAGTTATTCCGGGACTAAAGATACCGGGGAGCTGTTTTTT.

V and J are TRBV10-3 and TRBJ1-2; D might be TRBD1 (6 bases). The CDR3 is made up of 16 amino acids. The germline V gene has CDR1 ENHRY and CDR2 SYGVKD. V gave up 0 bases and J gave up 1 base, with 12 bases separating them. The CDR3 protein is CAISESVLRGNYGYTF. CDR3 sequence (DNA): TGTGCCATCAGTGAGTCGGTACTCAGGGGTAACTATGGCTACACCTTC.

The V gene is TRBV7-9, the J gene TRBJ2-5, with a weak D call TRBD2 (6 bases). This CDR3 has 11 residues. Between the trimmed V and J ends, which lost 5 bases and 10 bases, there was a span of 11 bases. Germline loops: CDR1 SEHNR, CDR2 FQNEAQ (reference sequence). DNA for the CDR3: TGTGCCAGCAGCCCCGGGACTTTCCAGTACTTC. Encoded protein: CASSPGTFQYF. The full variable domain, completed using reference TRBV7-9 and TRBJ2-5, is DTGVSQNPRHKITKRGQNVTFRCDPISEHNRLYWYRQTLGQGPEFLTYFQNEAQLEKSRLLSDRFSAERPKGSFSTLEIQRTEQGDSAMYLCASSPGTFQYFGPGTRLLVL.

Of note for this clone: An end of the junction differs from the germline gene, which may be a read error. DNA of the CDR3: TGTGCCGGCAGTTTTCCTCACGGACAGGGCTACACCTTC. Residues: CAGSFPHGQGYTF. The chain has TRBV28 and TRBJ1-2, with D perhaps TRBD1 (6 bases). This CDR3 region has 13 residues. Germline CDR1 and CDR2: MDHEN and SYDVKM.

The J gene is TRBJ1-5, the V gene TRBV7-9; 7 nucleotides agree with TRBD1. From germline, CDR1 is SEHNR and CDR2 FQNEAQ (reference sequence). Trimming cost V 5 bases and J 7 bases; bases outside gene matches: 5. The CDR3 contains 13 residues. The CDR3 region is CASSQQGEQPQHF. The CDR3 DNA reads TGTGCCAGCAGCCAGCAGGGGGAGCAGCCCCAGCATTTT.

The chain employs TRBV5-5 and TRBJ2-7, with 9 bases matching TRBD1. Germline V lookup: CDR1 SGHKS, CDR2 YYEKEE (reference sequence). V dropped 4 bases and J dropped 2; count of bases not matched to a gene: 10. The CDR3 is 16 residues long. CDR3 sequence: CASSPGQGFGTYEQYF. The DNA for the CDR3 is TGTGCCAGCAGCCCGGGACAGGGCTTTGGGACCTACGAGCAGTACTTC.

The chain recombines TRBV7-9 with TRBJ1-2; 9 nucleotides line up with TRBD1. The V gene end was trimmed by 4 bases and the J gene end by 8 bases; junction bases not matched to a gene: 11. The CDR3 has 15 residues. Per the germline V gene, CDR1 is SEHNR and CDR2 is FQNEAQ (reference sequence). CDR3 residues: CASSYWTGDARGYTF. In DNA, the CDR3 is TGTGCCAGCAGCTACTGGACAGGGGATGCTAGGGGCTACACCTTC.